One sample yielded the 21 T cell receptor beta chains listed below, sequenced in a study of shared clonotypes between healthy human individuals. The data were produced by immunoSEQ multiplex PCR, yet TCRdb's version contains in-frame clones alone and is incomplete. This sample has 2 million to 2.5 million clones; roughly 95% occur once, and the top ten carry 1.1%. CD8 cells regarded as naive lacked CD45RO, were positively chosen for CCR7, and omitted terminally differentiated effector memory CD45RA+ cells. Sequencing was carried out using naive CD8+ T cells sorted from blood. These receptors all stem from a man in his late teens or twenties in good health.

The chain carries TRBV4-3 and TRBJ2-1; 8 bases match TRBD2. Trimming took 0 bases from V and 1 from J; bases not matched to a gene: 5. The CDR3 spans 17 residues. Germline values: CDR1 LGHNA, CDR2 YSLEER. This CDR3 is CASSQEGSGASYNEQFF. CDR3 bases: TGCGCCAGCAGCCAAGAAGGTAGCGGGGCTTCCTACAATGAGCAGTTCTTC.

The table lists this clone with a count of one. Other DNA sequences in this specimen translate into the identical CDR3. The chain combines TRBV6-5 with TRBJ1-2, with D possibly TRBD1 on 5 matching bases. CDR1 is MNHEY and CDR2 is SVGAGI in the germline V gene. There are 13 residues in the CDR3. V was cut by 4 bases and J by 2 bases, with 8 bases left in between. CDR3 sequence: CASSLGGNYGYTF. CDR3 in DNA: TGTGCCAGCAGTTTGGGGGGAAACTATGGCTACACCTTC.

The genes are TRBV5-1 and TRBJ1-2; the match to TRBD1 covers 11 bases. This CDR3 has 16 residues. The ends lost 4 bases at V and 3 bases at J; junction bases unmatched: 8. In germline, CDR1 is SGHRS, CDR2 YFSETQ. The CDR3 nucleotides are TGCGCCAGCAGCGCGCGGACAGGGGGCAATGACTATGGCTACACCTTC. Its protein is CASSARTGGNDYGYTF. The entire variable domain, with the rest obtained from reference TRBV5-1 and TRBJ1-2, is as follows: KAGVTQTPRYLIKTRGQQVTLSCSPISGHRSVSWYQQTPGQGLQFLFEYFSETQRNKGNFPGRFSGRQFSNSRSEMNVSTLELGDSALYLCASSARTGGNDYGYTFGSGTRLTVV.

The chain has TRBV10-1 and TRBJ1-1; the D gene is possibly TRBD1 (5 bases). Trimming took 3 bases from V and 1 from J, leaving 18 bases between them. The germline gives CDR1 WNHNN, CDR2 SYGVQD (reference sequence). This CDR3 is 17 amino acids long. The CDR3 DNA reads TGCGCCAGCAGTGATAAAGCTATGGGACCAAAGAACACTGAAGCTTTCTTT. Protein product: CASSDKAMGPKNTEAFF.

The chain combines TRBV6-6 with TRBJ1-5; D remains ambiguous. The CDR3 has 14 amino acids. Germline lookup yields CDR1 MNHNY and CDR2 SVGAGI (reference sequence). V was shortened by 10 bases and J by 1 base, with 14 bases between the two germline ends. The CDR3, as DNA: TGTGCCACCCTTAACGGGTTCAGCAATCAGCCCCAGCATTTT. It translates to CATLNGFSNQPQHF.

The V call is TRBV7-9, the J call TRBJ2-7, with 10 bases lining up with TRBD1. V gave up 5 bases and J gave up 3 bases; unmatched junction bases: 4. Germline V gives CDR1 SEHNR, CDR2 FQNEAQ (reference sequence). This CDR3 comprises 14 residues. Written as DNA, the CDR3 is TGTGCCAGCAGCCAGGACAGGGGGTACTACGAGCAGTACTTC. This codes for CASSQDRGYYEQYF.

The chain links TRBV7-2 to TRBJ2-3, with D possibly being TRBD1 (9 bases). Deletions cut 0 bases from V and 0 bases from J, with 25 bases between. Germline V gene sequence: CDR1 SGHTA, CDR2 FQGNSA. This CDR3 comprises 21 residues. The CDR3: CASSLAAGQGSSGTSTDTQYF. Written as DNA, the CDR3 is TGTGCCAGCAGCTTAGCCGCGGGACAGGGTAGTAGCGGGACTAGCACAGATACGCAGTATTTT.

The chain carries TRBV7-9 and TRBJ2-7, with 9 bases lining up with TRBD1. This CDR3 comprises 15 residues. After removal of 5 bases from V and 3 bases from J, the junction contained 8 bases not matched to a gene. Germline V gene lookup returns CDR1 SEHNR and CDR2 FQNEAQ (reference sequence). CDR3 nucleotides: TGTGCCAGCAGCCAGGGACAGGGCGGGGGCTACGAGCAGTACTTC. This gives the protein CASSQGQGGGYEQYF.

J is TRBJ2-2 and V is TRBV27, with D perhaps assigned TRBD1 or TRBD2 (6 bases each). Trimming took off 4 bases at V and 1 base at J, with 10 bases between the two ends. There are 15 residues in the CDR3. The germline V gene has CDR1 MNHEY and CDR2 SMNVEV (reference sequence). As DNA, the CDR3 is TGTGCCAGCAGTTGGGGGGCATTGAACACCGGGGAGCTGTTTTTT. Its protein product is CASSWGALNTGELFF.

Concerning this clone itself: Other DNA sequences from this sample encode an identical CDR3 as well. The V call is TRBV7-9, the J call TRBJ2-7; the D gene is possibly TRBD1 (6 bases). V was shortened by 5 bases and J by 2 bases, with 13 bases between the two germline ends. The CDR3 is made up of 14 amino acids. CDR1 is SEHNR, CDR2 FQNEAQ, per germline (reference sequence). CDR3 DNA: TGTGCCAGCAGCCCCAGGGGAGTACCCTACGAGCAGTACTTC. Translation: CASSPRGVPYEQYF.

The CDR3 DNA reads as TGTGCCAGCAGCCTTGAAGGGCCCCCCCAGGGGACAGGGGGCCACGAGCAGTACTTC. It translates to CASSLEGPPQGTGGHEQYF. This chain uses TRBV5-4 with TRBJ2-7; TRBD1 matches 12 bases. Per germline, CDR1 SGHNT and CDR2 YYREEE (reference sequence). This CDR3 spans 19 amino acids. J gave up 5 bases and V 4 bases, and 19 bases lay outside the gene matches.

The chain is built from TRBV28 and TRBJ2-3; TRBD2 matches at 13 bases. The CDR3 spans 15 residues. Germline V CDR1 and CDR2: MDHEN, SYDVKM. J lost 5 bases, V lost 5 bases, and 4 bases had no gene match. The CDR3 reads CASSKTSGGIDTQYF. Here the CDR3 DNA reads TGTGCCAGCAGTAAGACTAGCGGGGGGATAGATACGCAGTATTTT.

J is TRBJ1-1 and V is TRBV4-1; no firm D call. V was trimmed by 1 base and J by 1 base, leaving 16 bases between them. The CDR3 runs 17 residues. In germline, CDR1 is MGHRA, CDR2 YSYEKL. The CDR3 coding sequence is TGCGCCAGCAGCCAAGCCTCTTTCGTGGGTGGGAACACTGAAGCTTTCTTT. It specifies CASSQASFVGGNTEAFF.

This clone appeared a single time. The V gene is TRBV29-1, the J gene TRBJ2-3; no firm D call. V was pared by 0 bases and J by 0 bases, with 10 bases between. The CDR3 loop spans 15 amino acids. Germline V CDR1 and CDR2: SQVTM, ANQGSEA. The CDR3 DNA reads TGCAGCGTTGAAGATCGGAGCGTTAGCACAGATACGCAGTATTTT. Protein sequence: CSVEDRSVSTDTQYF.

This chain links TRBV25-1 with TRBJ2-2, with 8 bases aligning to TRBD1. Germline-derived CDR1 and CDR2 are MGHDK and SYGVNS. Losses at the gene ends were 3 bases for V and 5 bases for J; bases not matched to a gene: 5. This CDR3 comprises 15 residues. This CDR3 reads CASSDRTGRTGELFF. DNA for the CDR3: TGTGCCAGCAGTGACCGGACAGGGCGGACCGGGGAGCTGTTTTTT.

The chain recombines TRBV27 with TRBJ1-2; TRBD1 matches at 12 bases. The length of the CDR3 is 18 residues. CDR1 and CDR2 from the germline V gene are MNHEY and SMNVEV (reference sequence). Trimming at V came to 1 base and at J to 3 bases, leaving 9 bases not matched to a gene. Here the CDR3 DNA reads TGTGCCAGCAGTTTATTGGGGACAGGGGGCGCGGGGGACTATGGCTACACCTTC. Amino acids: CASSLLGTGGAGDYGYTF.

The V call is TRBV19, the J call TRBJ2-2, with 10 bases aligning to TRBD2. With 4 bases clipped from V and 4 bases from J, the junction kept 12 bases outside the gene matches. This CDR3 region has 18 residues. From germline, CDR1 is LNHDA and CDR2 SQIVND (reference sequence). The CDR3 sequence: CASSTRTSGGVGTGELFF. CDR3 nucleotide sequence: TGTGCCAGTAGTACCCGGACTAGCGGAGGAGTGGGCACCGGGGAGCTGTTTTTT.

This chain connects TRBV29-1 to TRBJ2-7; D is unclear. Trimming left V 2 bases short and J 1 base short, with 9 bases between. The germline CDR1 and CDR2 sequences are SQVTM and ANQGSEA. CDR3 length equals 13 residues. CDR3 amino acids: CSVEIVPSYEQYF. The DNA for the CDR3 is TGCAGCGTTGAAATAGTCCCTTCCTACGAGCAGTACTTC.

The V gene is TRBV7-2, the J gene TRBJ2-7, with D unresolved. V was shortened by 1 base and J by 2 bases, with 12 bases between the two germline ends. This CDR3 region has 15 residues. Germline V CDR1 and CDR2: SGHTA, FQGNSA. This CDR3 is CASSLEVNYAYEQYF. CDR3 bases: TGTGCCAGCAGCTTAGAGGTGAACTACGCCTACGAGCAGTACTTC.

This chain connects TRBV7-9 to TRBJ2-3, with D uncertain. V lost 5 bases to trimming and J lost 4 bases, with 10 bases between them. Germline V gene sequence: CDR1 SEHNR, CDR2 FQNEAQ (reference sequence). CDR3 length: 13 residues. CDR3 sequence (DNA): TGTGCCAGCAGCCCAGAAGGGTCAGATACGCAGTATTTT. This codes for CASSPEGSDTQYF.

The chain has TRBV11-2 and TRBJ1-4, with D hard to call. The CDR3 totals 14 residues. V lost 5 bases and J 0 bases, leaving 7 bases between the germline ends. The germline gives CDR1 SGHAT, CDR2 FQNNGV. The CDR3 here is CASSLIATNEKLFF. The DNA of the CDR3 is TGTGCCAGCAGCCTGATTGCAACTAATGAAAAACTGTTTTTT.